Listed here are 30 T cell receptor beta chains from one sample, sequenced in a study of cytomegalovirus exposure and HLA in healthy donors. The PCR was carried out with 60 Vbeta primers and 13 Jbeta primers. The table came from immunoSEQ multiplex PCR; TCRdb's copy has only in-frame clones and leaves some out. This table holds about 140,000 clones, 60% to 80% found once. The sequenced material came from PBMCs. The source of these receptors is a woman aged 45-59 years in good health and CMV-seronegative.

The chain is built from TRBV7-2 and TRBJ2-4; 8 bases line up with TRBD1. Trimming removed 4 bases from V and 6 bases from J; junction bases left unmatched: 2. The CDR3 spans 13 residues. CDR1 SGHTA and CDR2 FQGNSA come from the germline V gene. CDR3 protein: CASSYGQGNIQYF. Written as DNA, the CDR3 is TGTGCCAGCAGCTATGGACAGGGAAACATTCAGTACTTC.

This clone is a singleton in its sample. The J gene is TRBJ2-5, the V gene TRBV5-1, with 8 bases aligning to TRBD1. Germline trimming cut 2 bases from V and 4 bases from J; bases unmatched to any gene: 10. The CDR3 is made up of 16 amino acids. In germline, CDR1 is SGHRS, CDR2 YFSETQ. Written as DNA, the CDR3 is TGCGCCAGCAGCTTTAATGGACAGGGAACGGGAGAGACCCAGTACTTC. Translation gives CASSFNGQGTGETQYF.

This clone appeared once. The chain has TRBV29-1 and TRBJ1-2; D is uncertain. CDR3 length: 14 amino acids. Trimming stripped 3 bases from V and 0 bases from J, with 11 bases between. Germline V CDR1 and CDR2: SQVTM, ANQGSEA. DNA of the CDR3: TGCAGCGTTGATAAGGAGGGAGCTAACTATGGCTACACCTTC. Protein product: CSVDKEGANYGYTF.

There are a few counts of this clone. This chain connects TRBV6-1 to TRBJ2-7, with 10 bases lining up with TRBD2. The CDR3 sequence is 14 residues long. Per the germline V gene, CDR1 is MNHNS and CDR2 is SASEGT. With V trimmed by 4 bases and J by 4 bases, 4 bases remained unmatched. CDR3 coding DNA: TGTGCCAGCAGTGTGCAGCGGGGGGGGTACGAGCAGTACTTC. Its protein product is CASSVQRGGYEQYF.

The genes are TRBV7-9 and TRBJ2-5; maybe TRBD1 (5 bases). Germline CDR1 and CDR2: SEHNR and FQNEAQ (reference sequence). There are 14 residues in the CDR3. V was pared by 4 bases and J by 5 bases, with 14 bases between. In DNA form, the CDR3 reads TGTGCCAGCAGCTCTAACGAACGACAGGAGACCCAGTACTTC. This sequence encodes CASSSNERQETQYF.

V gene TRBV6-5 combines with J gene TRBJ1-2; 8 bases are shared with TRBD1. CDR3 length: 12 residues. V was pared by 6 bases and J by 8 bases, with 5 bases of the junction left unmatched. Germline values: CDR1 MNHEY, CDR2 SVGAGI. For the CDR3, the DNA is TGTGCCAGCAGGACAGGGGTGAGGGGCTACACCTTC. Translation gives CASRTGVRGYTF.

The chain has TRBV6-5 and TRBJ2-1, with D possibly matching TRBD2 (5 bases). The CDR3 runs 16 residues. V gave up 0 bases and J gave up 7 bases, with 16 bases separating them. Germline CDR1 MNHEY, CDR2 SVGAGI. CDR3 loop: CASSYSGGGPGNEQFF. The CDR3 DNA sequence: TGTGCCAGCAGTTACTCGGGCGGCGGGCCCGGGAATGAGCAGTTCTTC.

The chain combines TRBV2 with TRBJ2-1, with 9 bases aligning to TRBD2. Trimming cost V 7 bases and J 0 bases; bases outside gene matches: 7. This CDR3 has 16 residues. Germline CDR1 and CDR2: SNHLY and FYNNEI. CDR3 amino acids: CASNGRGGLSYNEQFF. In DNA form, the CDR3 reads TGTGCCAGCAACGGGCGGGGGGGCCTCTCCTACAATGAGCAGTTCTTC.

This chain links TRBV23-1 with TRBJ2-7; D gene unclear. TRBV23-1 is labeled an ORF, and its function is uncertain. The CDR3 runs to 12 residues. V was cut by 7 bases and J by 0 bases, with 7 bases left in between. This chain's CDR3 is CASTGGSYEQYF. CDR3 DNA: TGCGCCAGCACGGGTGGCTCCTACGAGCAGTACTTC.

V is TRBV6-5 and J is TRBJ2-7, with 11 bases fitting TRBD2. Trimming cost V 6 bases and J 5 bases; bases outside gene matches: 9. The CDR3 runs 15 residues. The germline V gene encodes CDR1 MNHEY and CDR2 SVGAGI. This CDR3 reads CASRVAGGLGDEQYF. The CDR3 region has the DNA TGTGCCAGCAGGGTAGCGGGGGGGCTCGGCGACGAGCAGTACTTC.

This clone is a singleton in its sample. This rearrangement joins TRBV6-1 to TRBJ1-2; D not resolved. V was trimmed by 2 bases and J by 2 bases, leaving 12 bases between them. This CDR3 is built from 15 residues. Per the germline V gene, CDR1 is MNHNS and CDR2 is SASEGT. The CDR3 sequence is CASSETPARNYGYTF. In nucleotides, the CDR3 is TGTGCCAGCAGTGAAACCCCTGCCAGGAACTATGGCTACACCTTC.

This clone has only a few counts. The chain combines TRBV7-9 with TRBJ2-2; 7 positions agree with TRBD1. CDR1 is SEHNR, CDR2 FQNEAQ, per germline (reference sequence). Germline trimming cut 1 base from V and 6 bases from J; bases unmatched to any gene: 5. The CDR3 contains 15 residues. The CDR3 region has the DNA TGTGCCAGCAGCTTAGGAGGGGGCCTAGCCGGGGAGCTGTTTTTT. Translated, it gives CASSLGGGLAGELFF.

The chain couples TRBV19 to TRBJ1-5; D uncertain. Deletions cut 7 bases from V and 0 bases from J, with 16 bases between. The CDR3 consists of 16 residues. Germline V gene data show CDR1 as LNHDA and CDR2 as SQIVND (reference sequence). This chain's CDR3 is CASTRPGSYSNQPQHF. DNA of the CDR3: TGTGCCAGTACCCGGCCGGGTTCTTATAGCAATCAGCCCCAGCATTTT.

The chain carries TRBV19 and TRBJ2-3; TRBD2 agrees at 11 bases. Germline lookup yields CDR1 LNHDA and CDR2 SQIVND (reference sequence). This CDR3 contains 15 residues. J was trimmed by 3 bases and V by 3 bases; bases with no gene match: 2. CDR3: CASSISGGETDTQYF. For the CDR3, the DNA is TGTGCCAGTAGTATTAGCGGGGGGGAAACAGATACGCAGTATTTT.

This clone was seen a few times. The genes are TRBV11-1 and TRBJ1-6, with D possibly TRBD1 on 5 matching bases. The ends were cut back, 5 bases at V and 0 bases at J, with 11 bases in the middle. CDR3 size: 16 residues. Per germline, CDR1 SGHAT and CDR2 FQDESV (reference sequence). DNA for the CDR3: TGTGCCAGCAGCACCCGACAGAGCTCCTATAATTCACCCCTCCACTTT. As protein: CASSTRQSSYNSPLHF.

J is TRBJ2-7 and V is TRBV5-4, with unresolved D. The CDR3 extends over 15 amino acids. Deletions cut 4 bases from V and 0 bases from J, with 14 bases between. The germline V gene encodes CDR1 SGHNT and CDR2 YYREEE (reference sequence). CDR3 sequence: CASSRDSRSSYEQYF. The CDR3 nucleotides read TGTGCCAGCAGCCGAGACTCTAGGAGCTCCTACGAGCAGTACTTC.

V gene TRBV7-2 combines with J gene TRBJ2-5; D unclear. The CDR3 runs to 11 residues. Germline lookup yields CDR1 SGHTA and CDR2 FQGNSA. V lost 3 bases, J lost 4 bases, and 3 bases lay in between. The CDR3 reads CASSFLETQYF. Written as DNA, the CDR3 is TGTGCCAGCAGCTTTCTAGAGACCCAGTACTTC.

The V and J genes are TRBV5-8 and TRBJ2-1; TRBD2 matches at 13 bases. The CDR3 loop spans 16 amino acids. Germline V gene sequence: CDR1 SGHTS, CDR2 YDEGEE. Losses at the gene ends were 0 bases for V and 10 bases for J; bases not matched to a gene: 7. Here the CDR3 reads CASSLAPGLAGKEQFF. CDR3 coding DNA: TGTGCCAGCAGCTTGGCACCGGGACTAGCGGGGAAGGAGCAGTTCTTC. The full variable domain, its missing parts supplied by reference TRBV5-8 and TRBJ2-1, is EAGVTQSPTHLIKTRGQQATLRCSPISGHTSVYWYQQALGLGLQFLLWYDEGEERNRGNFPPRFSGRQFPNYSSELNVNALELEDSALYLCASSLAPGLAGKEQFFGPGTRLTVL.

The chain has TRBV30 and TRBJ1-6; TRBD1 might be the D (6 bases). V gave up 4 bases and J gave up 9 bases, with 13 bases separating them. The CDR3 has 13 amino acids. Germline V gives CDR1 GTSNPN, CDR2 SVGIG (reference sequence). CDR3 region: CAWIRTVGSPLHF. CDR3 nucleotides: TGTGCCTGGATTAGGACAGTTGGTTCACCCCTCCACTTT.

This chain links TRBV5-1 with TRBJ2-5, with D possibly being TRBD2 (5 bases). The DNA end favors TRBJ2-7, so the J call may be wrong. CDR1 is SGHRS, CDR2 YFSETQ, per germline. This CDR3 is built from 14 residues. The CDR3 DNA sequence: TGCGCCAGCAGCACCTCGGGGATTACCTACGAGCAGTACTTC. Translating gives CASSTSGITYEQYF.

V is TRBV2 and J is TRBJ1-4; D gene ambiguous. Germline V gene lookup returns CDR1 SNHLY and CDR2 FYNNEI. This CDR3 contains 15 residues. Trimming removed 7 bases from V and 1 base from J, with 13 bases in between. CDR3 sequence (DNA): TGTGCCAGCAATATGAGGTCTGGAACTAATGAAAAACTGTTTTTT. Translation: CASNMRSGTNEKLFF.

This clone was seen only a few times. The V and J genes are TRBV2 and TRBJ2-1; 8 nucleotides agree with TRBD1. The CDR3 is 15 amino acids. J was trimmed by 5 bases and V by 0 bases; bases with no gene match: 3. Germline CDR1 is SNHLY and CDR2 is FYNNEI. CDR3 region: CASSEAGQVDNEQFF. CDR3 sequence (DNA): TGTGCCAGCAGTGAAGCGGGACAGGTAGACAATGAGCAGTTCTTC.

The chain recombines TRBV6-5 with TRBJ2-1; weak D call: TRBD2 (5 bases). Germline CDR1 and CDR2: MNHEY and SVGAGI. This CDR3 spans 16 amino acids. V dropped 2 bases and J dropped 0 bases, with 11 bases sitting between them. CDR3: CASSYRGFSSYNEQFF. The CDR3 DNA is TGTGCCAGCAGTTACCGGGGATTTAGCTCCTACAATGAGCAGTTCTTC.

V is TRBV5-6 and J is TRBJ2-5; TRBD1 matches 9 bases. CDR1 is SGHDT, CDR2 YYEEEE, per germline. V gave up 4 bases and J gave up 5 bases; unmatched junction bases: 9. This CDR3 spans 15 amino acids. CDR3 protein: CASSIGQGPWETQYF. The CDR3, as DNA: TGTGCCAGCAGCATAGGACAGGGGCCATGGGAGACCCAGTACTTC.

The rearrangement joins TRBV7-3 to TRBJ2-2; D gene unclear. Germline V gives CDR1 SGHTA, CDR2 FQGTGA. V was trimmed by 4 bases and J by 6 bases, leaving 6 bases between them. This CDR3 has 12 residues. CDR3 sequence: CASSSAAGELFF. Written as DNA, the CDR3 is TGTGCCAGCAGCTCGGCGGCCGGGGAGCTGTTTTTT.

This CDR3 is CASRRDRGPDEKLFF. Here the CDR3 DNA reads TGTGCTTCAAGGCGGGACAGGGGCCCCGATGAAAAACTGTTTTTT. The gene calls are TRBV30 and TRBJ1-4; 10 nucleotides match TRBD1. Germline loops: CDR1 GTSNPN, CDR2 SVGIG (reference sequence). The CDR3 sequence is 15 residues long.

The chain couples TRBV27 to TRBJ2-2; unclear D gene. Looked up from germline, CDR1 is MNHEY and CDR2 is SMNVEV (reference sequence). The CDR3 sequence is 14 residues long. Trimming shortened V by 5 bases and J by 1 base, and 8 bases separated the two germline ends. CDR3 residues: CASSLNRNTGELFF. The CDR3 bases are TGTGCCAGCAGTCTTAACAGGAACACCGGGGAGCTGTTTTTT.

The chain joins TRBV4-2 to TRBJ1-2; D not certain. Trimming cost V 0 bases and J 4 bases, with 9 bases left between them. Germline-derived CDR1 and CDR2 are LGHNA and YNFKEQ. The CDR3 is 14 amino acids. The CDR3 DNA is TGTGCCAGCAGCCAAGATACGAGCGGCTATGGCTACACCTTC. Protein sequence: CASSQDTSGYGYTF.

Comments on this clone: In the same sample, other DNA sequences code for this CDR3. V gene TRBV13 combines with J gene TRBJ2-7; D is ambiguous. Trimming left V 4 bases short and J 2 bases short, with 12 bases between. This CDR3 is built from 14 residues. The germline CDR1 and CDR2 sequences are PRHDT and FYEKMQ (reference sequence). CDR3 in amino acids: CASSSSGSTYEQYF. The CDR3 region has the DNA TGTGCCAGCAGCTCCTCCGGGTCAACCTACGAGCAGTACTTC.

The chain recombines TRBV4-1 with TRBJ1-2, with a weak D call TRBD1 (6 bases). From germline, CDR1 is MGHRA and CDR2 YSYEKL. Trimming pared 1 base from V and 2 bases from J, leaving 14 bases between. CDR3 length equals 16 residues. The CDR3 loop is CASSQVVRGANYGYTF. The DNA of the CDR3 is TGCGCCAGCAGCCAAGTGGTTCGGGGGGCCAACTATGGCTACACCTTC.